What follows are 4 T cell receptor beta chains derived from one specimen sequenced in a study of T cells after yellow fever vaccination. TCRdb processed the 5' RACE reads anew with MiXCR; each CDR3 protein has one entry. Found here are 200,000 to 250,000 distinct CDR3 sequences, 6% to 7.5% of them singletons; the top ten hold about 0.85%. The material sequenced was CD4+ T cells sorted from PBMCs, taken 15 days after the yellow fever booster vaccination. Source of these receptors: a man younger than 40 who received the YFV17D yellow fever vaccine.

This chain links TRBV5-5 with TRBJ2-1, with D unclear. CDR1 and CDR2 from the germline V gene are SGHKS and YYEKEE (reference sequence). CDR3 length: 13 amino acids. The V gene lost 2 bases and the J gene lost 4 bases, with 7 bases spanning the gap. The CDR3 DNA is TGTGCCAGCAGCTTAGCGAGTTACAATGAGCAGTTCTTC. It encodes CASSLASYNEQFF.

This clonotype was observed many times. CDR3 sequence reads: CASSPTSRYEQFF. CDR3 sequence (DNA): TGTGCCAGCAGCCCCACTTCTAGGTATGAGCAGTTCTTC. The chain employs TRBV7-2 and TRBJ2-1, with no clear D. Germline CDR1 reads SGHTA; CDR2 reads FQGNSA. CDR3 length equals 13 residues. The V gene lost 5 bases and the J gene lost 8 bases, with 13 bases spanning the gap. Using reference TRBV7-2 and TRBJ2-1 for the parts outside the CDR3, the full variable domain is GAGVSQSPSNKVTEKGKDVELRCDPISGHTALYWYRQSLGQGLEFLIYFQGNSAPDKSGLPSDRFSAERTGGSVSTLTIQRTQQEDSAVYLCASSPTSRYEQFFGPGTRLTVL.

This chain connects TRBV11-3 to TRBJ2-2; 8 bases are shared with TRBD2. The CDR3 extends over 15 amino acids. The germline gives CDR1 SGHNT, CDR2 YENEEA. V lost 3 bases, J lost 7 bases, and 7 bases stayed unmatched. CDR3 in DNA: TGTGCCAGCAGCTTTACTAGCGGATCTATCGGGGAGCTGTTTTTT. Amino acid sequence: CASSFTSGSIGELFF.

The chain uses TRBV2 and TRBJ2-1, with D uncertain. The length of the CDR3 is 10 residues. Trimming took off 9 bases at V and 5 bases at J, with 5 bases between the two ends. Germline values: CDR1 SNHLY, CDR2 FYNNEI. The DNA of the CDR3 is TGTGCCAGTAATAACAATGAGCAGTTCTTC. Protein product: CASNNNEQFF.